This is a list of T cell receptor beta chains from one sample in a study of molecular identifiers for immune sequencing clone quantification. In TCRdb, the PCR reads were re-called with MiXCR into one record per CDR3 protein. The table records 300,000 to 350,000 distinct CDR3 sequences, about a fifth of them present only once. Input material: naive CD8+ T cells from blood, with Jurkat cell RNA spiked in. Every receptor here comes from a human donor in good health. Some libraries in this study had Jurkat cell RNA spiked in. Both conserved end residues are part of each CDR3. D genes are given only for firm matches. Rows may omit the clone size; those that give it use once, few, many or a size class.

V gene	D gene	J gene	clone size	CDR3 DNA	CDR3 protein
TRBV7-9	TRBD2	TRBJ2-3	many	TGTGCCAGCAGCCCGCTAGCGGGGGAAACAGATACGCAGTATTTT	CASSPLAGETDTQYF
TRBV7-6	NA	TRBJ2-3	many	TGTGCCAGCAGCTTAGAGGCTAGCGCGAGTTTGAGCACAGATACGCAGTATTTT	CASSLEASASLSTDTQYF
TRBV6-2/TRBV6-3	NA	TRBJ1-1	NA	TGTGCCAGCAGTTACTCAGCAGGTGGACGGACTGAAGCTTTCTTT	CASSYSAGGRTEAFF
TRBV5-6	NA	TRBJ2-1	NA	TGTGCCAGCAGCTTGCGACAGCTGGACCAGGGAAGGGGTGAGCAGTTCTTC	CASSLRQLDQGRGEQFF
TRBV10-3	NA	TRBJ1-1	many	TGTGCCATCATGCCCGGGGGTACTGAAGCTTTCTTT	CAIMPGGTEAFF
TRBV12-3/TRBV12-4	NA	TRBJ1-1	many	TGTGCCAGCAGCTCTGGGACACACACTGAAGCTTTCTTT	CASSSGTHTEAFF
TRBV5-6	NA	TRBJ2-3	many	TGTGCCAGCAGCTTGGCCGGGGAGGGGGCTGTAGATACGCAGTATTTT	CASSLAGEGAVDTQYF
TRBV25-1	NA	TRBJ2-5	many	TGTGCCAGCTCGGGACTCTTGGAGACCCAGTACTTC	CASSGLLETQYF
TRBV24-1	NA	TRBJ2-1	many	TGTGCCACCAGTGAGTTTGGATTTTACAATGAGCAGTTCTTC	CATSEFGFYNEQFF
TRBV12-3/TRBV12-4	NA	TRBJ2-2	NA	TGTGCCAGCAGTACATGGGGGAGCACCGGGGAGCTGTTTTTT	CASSTWGSTGELFF
TRBV29-1	NA	TRBJ2-5	many	TGCAGCGTTGTTACGAGGAGGGAGACCCAGTACTTC	CSVVTRRETQYF
TRBV4-1	NA	TRBJ2-7	few	TGCGCCAGCAGCCAAGGTTCGGAATACGAGCAGTACTTC	CASSQGSEYEQYF
TRBV27	NA	TRBJ2-3	many	TGTGCCAGCAGCCTTACCCCTCAGCAGGGGCAGTATTTT	CASSLTPQQGQYF
TRBV12-3/TRBV12-4	TRBD2	TRBJ2-5	many	TGTGCCAGCAGTCCAATAGCGGGGGGGCCGGTAGAGACCCAGTACTTC	CASSPIAGGPVETQYF
TRBV25-1	NA	TRBJ2-1	NA	TGTGCCAGCAGTACAGCTTCCTACAATGAGCAGTCCTTC	CASSTASYNEQSF
TRBV14	NA	TRBJ2-2	few	TGTGCCAGCAGCCAAGAAACAGGGACCACCGGGGAGCTGTTTTTT	CASSQETGTTGELFF
TRBV5-8	NA	TRBJ1-5	NA	TGTGCCAGCAGCCAGTTCGATATAGCCAATCAGCCCCAGCATTTT	CASSQFDIANQPQHF
TRBV19	TRBD1	TRBJ2-1	NA	TGTGCCAGTAGTACCACCACAGGGGGCGCATTCAATGAGCAGTTCTTC	CASSTTTGGAFNEQFF
TRBV30	NA	TRBJ1-3	NA	TGTGCCTGGACAGGGGATGGAAACACCATATATTTT	CAWTGDGNTIYF
TRBV10-3	NA	TRBJ2-1	NA	TGTGCCATCAGTGACGAGAAAAGCTCCTACAATGAGCAGTTCTTC	CAISDEKSSYNEQFF
TRBV12-3/TRBV12-4	NA	TRBJ2-1	many	TGTGCCAGCAGCCCCGGGACTGGAGGCTACAATGAGCAGTTCTTC	CASSPGTGGYNEQFF
TRBV7-2	NA	TRBJ2-7	NA	TGTGCCAGCAGCTCCCGGCCCGGGGACTCCTACGAGCAGTACTTC	CASSSRPGDSYEQYF
TRBV20-1	NA	TRBJ2-4	few	TGCAGTGCTAGAAGCCCCACTTCTGTGGAACCTCTAGCCAAAAACATTCAGTACTTC	CSARSPTSVEPLAKNIQYF
TRBV6-5	NA	TRBJ2-3	many	TGTGCCAGCAGTTACTGGGCAGGGTCCCAAGATACGCAGTATTTT	CASSYWAGSQDTQYF
TRBV4-1	NA	TRBJ2-2	many	TGCGCCAGCAGCCGGAACAGGCCCAACACCGGGGAGCTGTTTTTT	CASSRNRPNTGELFF
TRBV4-1	NA	TRBJ2-2	few	TGCGCCAGCAGCCAAGGGGTGCGGGGAGTCAACACCGGGGAGCTGTTTTTT	CASSQGVRGVNTGELFF
TRBV6-2/TRBV6-3	TRBD1	TRBJ2-3	NA	TGTGCCAGCAGGTCAGGACAGGTGGATAACACAGATACGCAGTATTTT	CASRSGQVDNTDTQYF
TRBV29-1	NA	TRBJ2-5	few	TGCAGCGTTGAAATTCACAAGCTCGGACTCCAAGAGACCCAGTACTTC	CSVEIHKLGLQETQYF
TRBV28	NA	TRBJ1-1	many	TGTGCCAGCAGTCCGGACAAGAACACTGAAGCTTTCTTT	CASSPDKNTEAFF
TRBV12-5	NA	TRBJ1-2	many	TGTGCTAGTGGTTTGGTGGGGCAGGGAGATGGCTACACCTTC	CASGLVGQGDGYTF
TRBV27	TRBD1	TRBJ2-7	many	TGTGCCAGCAGCTCATCCGGGACAGGGAACGAGCAGTACTTC	CASSSSGTGNEQYF